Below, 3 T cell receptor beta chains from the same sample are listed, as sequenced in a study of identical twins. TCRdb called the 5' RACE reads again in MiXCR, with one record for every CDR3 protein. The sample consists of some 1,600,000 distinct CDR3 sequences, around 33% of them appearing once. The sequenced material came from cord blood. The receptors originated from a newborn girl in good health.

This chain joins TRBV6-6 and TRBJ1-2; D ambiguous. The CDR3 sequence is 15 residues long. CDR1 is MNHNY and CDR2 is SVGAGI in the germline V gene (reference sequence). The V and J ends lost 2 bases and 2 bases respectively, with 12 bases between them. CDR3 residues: CASSYPGGTNYGYTF. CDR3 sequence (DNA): TGTGCCAGCAGTTACCCGGGTGGCACCAACTATGGCTACACCTTC.

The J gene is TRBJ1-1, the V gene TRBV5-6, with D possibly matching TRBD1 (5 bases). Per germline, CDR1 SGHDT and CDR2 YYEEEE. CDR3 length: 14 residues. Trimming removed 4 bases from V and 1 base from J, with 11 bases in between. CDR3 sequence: CASSPWDRNTEAFF. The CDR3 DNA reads TGTGCCAGCAGCCCCTGGGACCGGAACACTGAAGCTTTCTTT. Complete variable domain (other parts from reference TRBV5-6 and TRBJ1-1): DAGVTQSPTHLIKTRGQQVTLRCSPKSGHDTVSWYQQALGQGPQFIFQYYEEEERQRGNFPDRFSGHQFPNYSSELNVNALLLGDSALYLCASSPWDRNTEAFFGQGTRLTVV.

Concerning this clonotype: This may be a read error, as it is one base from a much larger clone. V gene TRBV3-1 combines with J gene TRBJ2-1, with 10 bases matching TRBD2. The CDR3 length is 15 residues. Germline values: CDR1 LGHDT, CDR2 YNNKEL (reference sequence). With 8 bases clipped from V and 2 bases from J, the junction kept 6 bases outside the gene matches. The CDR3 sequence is CASGRSGGAYNEQFF. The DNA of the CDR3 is TGTGCCAGCGGCCGAAGCGGGGGGGCCTACAATGAGCAGTTCTTC.